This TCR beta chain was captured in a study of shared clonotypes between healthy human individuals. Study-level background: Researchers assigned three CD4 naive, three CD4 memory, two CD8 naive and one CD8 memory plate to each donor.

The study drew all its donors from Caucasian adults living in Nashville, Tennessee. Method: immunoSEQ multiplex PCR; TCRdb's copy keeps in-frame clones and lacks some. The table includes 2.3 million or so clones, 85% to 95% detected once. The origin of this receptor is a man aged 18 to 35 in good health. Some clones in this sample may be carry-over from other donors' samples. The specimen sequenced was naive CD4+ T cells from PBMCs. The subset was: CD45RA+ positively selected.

The CDR3 is CAIKRGRNNADEKLFF. The CDR3 DNA sequence: TGTGCCATCAAGCGGGGCAGGAACAATGCGGATGAAAAACTGTTTTTT. The chain joins TRBV10-3 to TRBJ1-4; D may be TRBD1 (5 bases). The CDR3 is 16 amino acids. Trimming took 7 bases from V and 6 from J, leaving 21 bases between them. Germline V gene lookup returns CDR1 ENHRY and CDR2 SYGVKD.